The source of this T cell receptor (beta chain) is a study of blood T cell repertoires in COVID-19. Assay: immunoSEQ multiplex PCR; the TCRdb copy retains only in-frame clones and omits some. Here the sample spans about 130,000 clones, over 60% being singletons. Source material: peripheral blood. This sequence was found in a middle-aged man with active or convalescent COVID-19.

CDR3: CASSLAGRAGVSPTEAFF. In DNA form, the CDR3 reads TGCGCCAGCAGCTTGGCCGGCAGGGCAGGGGTCTCCCCCACTGAAGCTTTCTTT. The chain combines TRBV5-1 with TRBJ1-1; perhaps TRBD1 as D (6 bases). This CDR3 contains 18 residues. The germline V and J ends were trimmed by 0 bases and 4 bases, with 22 bases remaining between them. Per the germline V gene, CDR1 is SGHRS and CDR2 is YFSETQ.